This T cell receptor (beta chain) was obtained from a study of shared clonotypes between healthy human individuals (dated by TCRdb to 2020 to 2021). For context, the study as a whole: A few men and a couple of women, aged 18 to 49 years, made up the cohort. For each donor, CD4 naive and CD4 memory were each run on three plates, CD8 naive on two plates, and CD8 memory on one plate. To increase sequencing depth and limit assay-specific biases, TCR repertoire library preparation and sequencing were carried out by different laboratories using diverse techniques. To estimate repertoire size and how much clonotype sharing occurs between individuals, the study deeply sequenced the blood TCR repertoires of five healthy adults. Each donor's leukapheresis produced roughly between roughly 0.85 and 10 billion PBMCs. Overall study results and their limits: Sharing across a few donors was observed for 4.5% to 6.5% of naive CD4, over 3% of naive CD8, over 2% of memory CD4, and about 0.4% of memory CD8 clonotypes. Incomplete sequencing was indicated by rarefaction of sorted-subset datasets, despite the large sequencing depth. Clonotypes shared by all four sorted-subset donors showed higher generation probabilities than non-shared clonotypes. Pairwise subsampling indicated that sequencing depth was expected to affect the degree of clonotype sharing among donors. Because the study included a small number of donors, the genetic and exposure-history diversity represented was limited. Sampling was limited to blood, and TCR repertoires in tissue likely differ from TCR repertoires in blood. Larger estimated clonotype richness was generally found for naive subsets than for memory subsets.

Relative to germline, V is 6 bases shorter and J is 6 bases shorter, with 14 bases between their ends. There are 14 amino acids in the CDR3, from cysteine to phenylalanine inclusive. CDR3 DNA is the only sequence kept; it has 42 bases, read in frame from the first base. Via the germline V gene, CDR1 is MNHNS and CDR2 SASEGT. The donors were healthy, HIV-negative adults with no recently reported acute infections or vaccinations. Every donor was a Caucasian adult residing in Nashville, Tennessee, USA. The CD8 memory samples were a combination of magnetically selected CD45RO+ cells and CCR7-negative CD45RA+ effector memory (TemRA) cells. Blood was obtained by leukapheresis, after which PBMCs were separated by Ficoll-Histopaque density gradient centrifugation and cryopreserved in liquid nitrogen vapor phase. Analytical flow cytometry was used to check the purity and quantity of each magnetically sorted T cell population. From each sorted fraction, genomic DNA was isolated and quantified by UV absorbance on a Nanodrop 2000c.

TCR CDR3 regions were amplified from genomic DNA by multiplex PCR using the deep immunoSEQ assay. Genomic DNA extracted from each cell subset was distributed evenly over all wells of several immunoSEQ 96-well plates, and each plate served as one replicate. For sorted subsets, each replicate PCR was loaded with roughly 0.2 ug genomic DNA, equivalent to roughly 30,000 T cell genomes. The purified libraries were quantified using a Qubit 3.0 fluorometer, sized with a Bioanalyzer 2100, and then quantified again using the KAPA Library Quantification kit. Each immunoSEQ 96-well plate was sequenced on its own single-read 150-cycle Illumina NextSeq 550 flow cell. Regarding the original processing steps: Because the immunoSEQ output included only junctional sequences and no quality scores, the filtering could not be the same as the filtering used for full-length reads. To assign V/J genes and CDR3, sequences were annotated using PyIR, a Python wrapper for IgBLAST v1.9, with IMGT germline references. Any read was removed if the V/J assignment was weak (E-value above 1e-6), the CDR3 was missing, or the read contained stop codons, out-of-frame junctions, or ambiguous translated residues. V3J clonotypes were defined as sequences sharing the same inferred V gene, J gene, and CDR3 amino acid sequence. Percentage overlap between repertoires was computed as shared unique clonotypes divided by the size of the smaller repertoire. Richness of each repertoire was evaluated using RTK rarefaction, the Chao1 estimator, and Recon v2.1 estimates of unobserved clonotypes. For all TCRbeta clonotypes obtained by the gDNA method from a handful of donors, generation probabilities were computed with OLGA. In TCRdb, the immuneACCESS table is reduced to in-frame sequences with V and J assigned. These tables do not hold every clone; where another copy was compared, an unresolved V gene accounts for under half, and the others remain unexplained. V, J and clone size reflect that table, while D and trimming were determined from the DNA. The sample records about 79,000 clones, roughly three fifths of which are singletons. Jointly, the top ten make up roughly 56% of the sample.

With respect to this clone: What this receptor recognizes is not known. Base qualities were left out, and no much larger clone turns up one base away.

Sequencing used memory CD8+ T cells sorted from blood. In the paper's terms, the cell subset or site label means: CD45RO+ cells pooled with CCR7-negative TemRA cells. Recombination connected TRBV6-1 to TRBJ2-2, and possibly TRBD2, on 5 matching bases. The origin of this receptor is a man aged 25-45 years in good health. The CDR3 reads CASRKGLASGELFF. The base sequence is TGTGCCAGCAGGAAAGGGCTAGCCTCCGGGGAGCTGTTTTTT.